The clone carrying this T cell receptor beta chain was observed a handful of times. This entry belongs to a study of T cell repertoires in cytomegalovirus infection. Study overall: Indicated by public TCR beta signatures were CMV infection and matching HLA type.

Via MiXCR, TCRdb re-called the reads, giving one row per CDR3 protein. The sample shows around 450,000 distinct CDR3 sequences, under 40% of them seen only once. The germline CDR1 and CDR2 sequences are MNHEY and SVGEGT. V lost 6 bases to trimming and J lost 2 bases, with 20 bases between them. The CDR3 sequence is 17 residues long. The chain couples TRBV6-2 or TRBV6-3 to TRBJ1-5; D remains ambiguous. The receptor was derived from a human donor in good health (CMV status not recorded). Some clones in this sample may be carry-over from other donors' samples. The sequenced sample was PBMCs. The CDR3 nucleotides are TGTGCCAGCAGCCTACGCGCGGCCACATATGGCAATCAGCCCCAGCATTTT. Protein sequence: CASSLRAATYGNQPQHF.